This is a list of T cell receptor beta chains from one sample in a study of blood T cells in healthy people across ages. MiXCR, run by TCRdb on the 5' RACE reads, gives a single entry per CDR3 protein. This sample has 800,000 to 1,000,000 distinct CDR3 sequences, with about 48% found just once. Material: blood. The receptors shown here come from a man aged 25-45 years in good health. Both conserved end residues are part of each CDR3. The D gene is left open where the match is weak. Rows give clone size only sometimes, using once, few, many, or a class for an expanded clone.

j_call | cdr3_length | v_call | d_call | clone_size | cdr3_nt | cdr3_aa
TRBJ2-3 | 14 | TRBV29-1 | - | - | TGCAGCGTTGAAGTGCCACCAAGTTCAGATACGCAGTATTTT | CSVEVPPSSDTQYF
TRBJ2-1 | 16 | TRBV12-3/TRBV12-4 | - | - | TGTGCCAACAGCGATATGGGCCAGGGCTCCTACAATGAGCAGTTCTTC | CANSDMGQGSYNEQFF
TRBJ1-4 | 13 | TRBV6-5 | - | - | TGTGCCAGCAAAGGGCGTTCGGGTGAAAAACTGTTTTTT | CASKGRSGEKLFF
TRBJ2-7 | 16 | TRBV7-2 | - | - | TGTGCCCGCAGCTTCGACCGGGGTGGCGACTCCTACGAGCAGTACTTC | CARSFDRGGDSYEQYF
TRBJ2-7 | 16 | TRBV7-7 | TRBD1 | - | TGTGCTAGCAGCTTAGATCTCCGACAGGGGTCCAGCGAGCAGTACTTC | CASSLDLRQGSSEQYF
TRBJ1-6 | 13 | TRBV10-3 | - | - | TGTGCCTCCACGAGGGGTATTGATTCACCCCTCCACTTT | CASTRGIDSPLHF
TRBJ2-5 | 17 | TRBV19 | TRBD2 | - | TGTGCCAGTAGTGCCCGACTAGCGGGGACGCTCCAAGAGACCCAGTACTTC | CASSARLAGTLQETQYF
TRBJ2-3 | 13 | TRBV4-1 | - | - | TGCGCCAGCAGCCCACGGGTGGGAGATACGCAGTATTTT | CASSPRVGDTQYF
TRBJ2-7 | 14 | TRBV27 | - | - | TGTGCCAGCAGTTTAAAGGGACAAGGGTACGAGCAGTACTTC | CASSLKGQGYEQYF
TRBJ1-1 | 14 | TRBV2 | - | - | TGTGCCAGTGTGGCAGGGACCATGAACACTGAAGCTTTCTTT | CASVAGTMNTEAFF
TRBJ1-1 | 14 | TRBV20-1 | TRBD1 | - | TGCAGTGCCGGACGCGGGACAGAGTACACTGAAGCTTTCTTT | CSAGRGTEYTEAFF
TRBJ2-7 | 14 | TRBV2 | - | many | TGTGCCAGCAGTGAACTAGACGGATCCTACGAGCAGTACTTC | CASSELDGSYEQYF
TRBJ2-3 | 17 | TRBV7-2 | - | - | TGTGCCAGCAGGCTCAGGTGGGGGGACCCTAGCACAGATACGCAGTATTTT | CASRLRWGDPSTDTQYF
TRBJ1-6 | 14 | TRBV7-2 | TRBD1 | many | TGTGCCAGCAGCTCTACAGGGGGTGGATCACCCCTCCACTTT | CASSSTGGGSPLHF
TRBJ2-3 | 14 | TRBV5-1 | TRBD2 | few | TGCGCCAGCAGCCAGGGACTAGTGGTAGATACGCAGTATTTT | CASSQGLVVDTQYF
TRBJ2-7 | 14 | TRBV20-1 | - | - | TGCAGTGCTAGAGATATATTGTGGGGGCACGAGCAGTACTTC | CSARDILWGHEQYF
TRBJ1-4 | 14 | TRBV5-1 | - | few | TGCGCCAGCAGCCCCGAGGGGCTCGAAGAAAAACTGTTTTTT | CASSPEGLEEKLFF
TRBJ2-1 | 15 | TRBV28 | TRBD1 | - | TGTGCCAGCAGTCCCGGGACAGGGATTATGAATGAGCAGTTCTTC | CASSPGTGIMNEQFF
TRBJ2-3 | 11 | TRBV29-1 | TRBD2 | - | TGCAGCACGGGCCCGGGGGGTACGCAGTATTTT | CSTGPGGTQYF
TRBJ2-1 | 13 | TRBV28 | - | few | TGTGCCAGCAGCCAAGTGTCGGCAGATGAGCAGTTCTTC | CASSQVSADEQFF
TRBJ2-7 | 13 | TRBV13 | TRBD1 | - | TGTGCCAGCAGTCGGACAGGGAGCCACGAGCAGTACTTC | CASSRTGSHEQYF
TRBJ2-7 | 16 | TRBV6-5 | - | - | TGTGCCAGCATTTCACGGGCGGGGAAAGGGTCCTACGAGCAGTACTTC | CASISRAGKGSYEQYF
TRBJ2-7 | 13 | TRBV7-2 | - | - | TGTGCCAGCAGCGTAGGCACCCAAGGAGGGCAGTACTTC | CASSVGTQGGQYF
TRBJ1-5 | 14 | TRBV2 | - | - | TGTGCCAGCCGCCCGGGAGGGGAAAATCAGCCCCAGCATTTT | CASRPGGENQPQHF
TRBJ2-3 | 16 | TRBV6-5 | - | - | TGTGCCAGCAGTCACCTGAGCGGTCAAAGCACAGATACGCAGTATTTT | CASSHLSGQSTDTQYF
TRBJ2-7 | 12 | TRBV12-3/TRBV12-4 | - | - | TGTGCCAGCAGTTTAGTGGAAGGTTGGGGGGCCTTC | CASSLVEGWGAF
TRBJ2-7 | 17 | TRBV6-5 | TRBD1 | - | TGTGCCAGCAGTTACTCAGGGCAGGACAGGGGTTCCTACGAGCAGTACTTC | CASSYSGQDRGSYEQYF
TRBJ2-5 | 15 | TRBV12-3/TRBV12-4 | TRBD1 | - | TGTGCCAGCAGTTTGGGACAGGTGCTAGAGGAGACCCAGTACTTC | CASSLGQVLEETQYF
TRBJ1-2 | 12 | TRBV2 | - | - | TGTGCCAGCAGGAGACAGTCCCATGGCTACACCTTC | CASRRQSHGYTF
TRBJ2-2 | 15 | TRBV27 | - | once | TGTGCCAGCAGTTCCAGAAATCCGAACACCGGGGAGCTGTTTTTT | CASSSRNPNTGELFF
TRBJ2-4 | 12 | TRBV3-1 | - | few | TGTGCCAGCAGCCAGGACAGAAACATTCAGTACTTC | CASSQDRNIQYF
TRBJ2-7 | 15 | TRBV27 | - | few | TGTGCCACAGCACTGGGGCCGGGGAGCTCCTACGAGCAGTACTTC | CATALGPGSSYEQYF
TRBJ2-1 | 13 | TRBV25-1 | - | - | TGTGCCAGCAGTAAGGCTACCAGCTATGAGCAGTTCTTC | CASSKATSYEQFF
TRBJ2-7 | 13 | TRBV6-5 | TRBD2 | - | TGTGCCATCAGGACTAGCGGGGGGAACGAGCAGTACTTC | CAIRTSGGNEQYF
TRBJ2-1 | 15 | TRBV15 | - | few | TGTGCCACCAGCTTCGACAGAGGCTCCTACAATGAGCAGTTCTTC | CATSFDRGSYNEQFF